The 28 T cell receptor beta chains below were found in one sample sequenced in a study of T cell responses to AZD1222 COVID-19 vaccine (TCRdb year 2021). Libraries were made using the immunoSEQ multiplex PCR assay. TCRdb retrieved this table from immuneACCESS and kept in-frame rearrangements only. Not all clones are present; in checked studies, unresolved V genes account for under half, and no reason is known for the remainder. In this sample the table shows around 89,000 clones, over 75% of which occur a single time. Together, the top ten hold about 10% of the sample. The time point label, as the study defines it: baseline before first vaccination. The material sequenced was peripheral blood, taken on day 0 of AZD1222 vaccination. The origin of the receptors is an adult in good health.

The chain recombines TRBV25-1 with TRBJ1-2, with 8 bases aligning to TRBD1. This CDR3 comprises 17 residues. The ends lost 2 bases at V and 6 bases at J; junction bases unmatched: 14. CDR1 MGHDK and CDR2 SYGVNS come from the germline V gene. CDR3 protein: CASSERSGGFGEDGYTF. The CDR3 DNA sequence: TGTGCCAGCAGTGAAAGGTCAGGGGGCTTCGGCGAAGATGGCTACACCTTC.

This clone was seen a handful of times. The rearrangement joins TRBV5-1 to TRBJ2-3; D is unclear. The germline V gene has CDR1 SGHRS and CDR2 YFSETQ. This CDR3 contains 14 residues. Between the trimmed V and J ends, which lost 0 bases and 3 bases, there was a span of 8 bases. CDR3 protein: CASSLATETDTQYF. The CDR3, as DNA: TGCGCCAGCAGCTTGGCCACAGAAACAGATACGCAGTATTTT.

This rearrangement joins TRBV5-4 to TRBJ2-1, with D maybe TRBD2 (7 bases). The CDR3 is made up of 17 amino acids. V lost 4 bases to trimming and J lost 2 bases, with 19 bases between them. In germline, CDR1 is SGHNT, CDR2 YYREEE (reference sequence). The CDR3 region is CASSQGGAGEAYNEQFF. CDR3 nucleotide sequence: TGTGCCAGCAGCCAAGGGGGGGCGGGAGAAGCCTACAATGAGCAGTTCTTC.

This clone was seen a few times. In nucleotides, the CDR3 is TGCGCCAGCACCACAGGATCTCAAGAGACCCAGTACTTC. This encodes CASTTGSQETQYF. V usage is TRBV5-1 and J usage is TRBJ2-5; perhaps TRBD1 as D (5 bases). Germline V gene sequence: CDR1 SGHRS, CDR2 YFSETQ. The CDR3 totals 13 residues. V was trimmed by 6 bases and J by 2 bases, leaving 11 bases between them.

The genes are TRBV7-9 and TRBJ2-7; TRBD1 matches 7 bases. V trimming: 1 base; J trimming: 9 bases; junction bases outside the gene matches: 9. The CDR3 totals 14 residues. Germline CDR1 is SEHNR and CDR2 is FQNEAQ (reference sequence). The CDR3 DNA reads TGTGCCAGCAGCTTAGGACAGGGTTACGATTGGCAGTACTTC. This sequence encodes CASSLGQGYDWQYF.

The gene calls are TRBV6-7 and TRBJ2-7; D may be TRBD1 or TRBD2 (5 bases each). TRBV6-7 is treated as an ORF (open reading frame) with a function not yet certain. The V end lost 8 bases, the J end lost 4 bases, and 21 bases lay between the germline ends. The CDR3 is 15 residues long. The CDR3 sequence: CASRYRDLGRYEQYF. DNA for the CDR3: TGTGCCAGCCGCTACCGGGACCTCGGGCGGTACGAGCAGTACTTC.

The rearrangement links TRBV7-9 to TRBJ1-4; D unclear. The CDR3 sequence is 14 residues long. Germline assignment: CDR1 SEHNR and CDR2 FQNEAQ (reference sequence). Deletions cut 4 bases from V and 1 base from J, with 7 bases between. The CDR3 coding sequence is TGTGCCAGCAGCTCTCAGGAAACTAATGAAAAACTGTTTTTT. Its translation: CASSSQETNEKLFF.

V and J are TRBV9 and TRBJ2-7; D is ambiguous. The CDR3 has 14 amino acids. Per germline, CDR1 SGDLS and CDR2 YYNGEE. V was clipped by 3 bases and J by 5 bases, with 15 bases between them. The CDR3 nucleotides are TGTGCCAGCAGCGAAAACGTCGGGCTCAACGAGCAGTACTTC. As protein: CASSENVGLNEQYF.

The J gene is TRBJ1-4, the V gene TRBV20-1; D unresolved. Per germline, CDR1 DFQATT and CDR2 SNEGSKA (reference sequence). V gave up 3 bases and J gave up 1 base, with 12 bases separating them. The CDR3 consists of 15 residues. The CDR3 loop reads CSASVPTGTNEKLFF. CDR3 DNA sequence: TGCAGTGCTAGTGTACCTACGGGAACTAATGAAAAACTGTTTTTT.

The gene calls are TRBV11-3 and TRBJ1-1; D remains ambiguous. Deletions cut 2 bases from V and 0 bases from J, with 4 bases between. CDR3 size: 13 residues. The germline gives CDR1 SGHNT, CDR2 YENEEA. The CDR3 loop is CASSLSVNTEAFF. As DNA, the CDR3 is TGTGCCAGCAGCTTATCAGTGAACACTGAAGCTTTCTTT.

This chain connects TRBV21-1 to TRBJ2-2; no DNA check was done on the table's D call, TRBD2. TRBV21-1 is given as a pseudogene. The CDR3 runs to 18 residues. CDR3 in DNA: TGTGCCAGCAGCAACGTGACGGGGGGCGCGGAGAACACCGGGGAGCTGTTTTTT. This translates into CASSNVTGGAENTGELFF.

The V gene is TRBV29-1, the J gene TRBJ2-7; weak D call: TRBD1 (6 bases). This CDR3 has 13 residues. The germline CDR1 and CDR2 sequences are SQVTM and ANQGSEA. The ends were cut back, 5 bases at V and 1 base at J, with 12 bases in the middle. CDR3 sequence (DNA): TGCAGCGTTCGACGGCAGGGGTCCTACGAGCAGTACTTC. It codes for CSVRRQGSYEQYF.

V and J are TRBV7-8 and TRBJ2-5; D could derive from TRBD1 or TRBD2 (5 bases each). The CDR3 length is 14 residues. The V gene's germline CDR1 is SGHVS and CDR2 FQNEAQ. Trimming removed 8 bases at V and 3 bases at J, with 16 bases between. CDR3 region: CASGRGANEETQYF. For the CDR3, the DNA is TGTGCCAGCGGACGAGGGGCCAATGAAGAGACCCAGTACTTC.

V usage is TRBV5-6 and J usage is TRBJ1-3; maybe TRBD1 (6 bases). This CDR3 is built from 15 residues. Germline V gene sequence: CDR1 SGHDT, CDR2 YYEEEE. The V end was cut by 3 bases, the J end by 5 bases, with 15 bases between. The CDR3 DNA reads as TGTGCCAGCAGCTCCGCCGGGGGGCCAAGAAACACCATATATTTT. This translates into CASSSAGGPRNTIYF. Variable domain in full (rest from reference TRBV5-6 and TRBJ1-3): DAGVTQSPTHLIKTRGQQVTLRCSPKSGHDTVSWYQQALGQGPQFIFQYYEEEERQRGNFPDRFSGHQFPNYSSELNVNALLLGDSALYLCASSSAGGPRNTIYFGEGSWLTVV.

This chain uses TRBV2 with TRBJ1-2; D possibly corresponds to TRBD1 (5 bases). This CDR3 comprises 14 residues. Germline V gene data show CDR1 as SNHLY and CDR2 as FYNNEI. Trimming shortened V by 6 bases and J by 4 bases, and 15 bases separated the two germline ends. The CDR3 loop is CASSGTGGLYGYTF. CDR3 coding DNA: TGTGCCAGCAGCGGGACTGGCGGCCTCTATGGCTACACCTTC.

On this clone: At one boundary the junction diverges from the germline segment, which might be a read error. CDR3 sequence reads: CASSPQGPGETQYF. The CDR3 region has the DNA TGTGCCAGCTCCCCACAGGGACCAGGAGAGACCCAGTACTTC. V gene TRBV18 combines with J gene TRBJ2-5, with TRBD1 as a possible D gene (6 bases). This CDR3 has 14 amino acids. Germline V gene lookup returns CDR1 KGHSH and CDR2 LQKENI.

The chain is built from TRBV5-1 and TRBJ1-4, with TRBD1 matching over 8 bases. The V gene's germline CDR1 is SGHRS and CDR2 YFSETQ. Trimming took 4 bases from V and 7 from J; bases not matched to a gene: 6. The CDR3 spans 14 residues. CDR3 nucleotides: TGCGCCAGCAGCCACCGCGGGACAGGTGAAAAACTGTTTTTT. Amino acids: CASSHRGTGEKLFF.

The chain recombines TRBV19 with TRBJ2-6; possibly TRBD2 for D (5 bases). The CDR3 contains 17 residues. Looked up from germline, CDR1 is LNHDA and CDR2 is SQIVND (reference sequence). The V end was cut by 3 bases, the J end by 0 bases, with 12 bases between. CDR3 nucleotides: TGTGCCAGTAGTATTACTAGTTCCCCCTCTGGGGCCAACGTCCTGACTTTC. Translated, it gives CASSITSSPSGANVLTF.

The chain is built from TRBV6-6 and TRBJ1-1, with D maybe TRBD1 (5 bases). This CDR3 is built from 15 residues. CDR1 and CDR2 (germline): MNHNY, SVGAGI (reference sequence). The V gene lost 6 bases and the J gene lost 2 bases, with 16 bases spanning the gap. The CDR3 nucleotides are TGTGCCAGCAGGGAAACCGGGACGGGAAACACTGAAGCTTTCTTT. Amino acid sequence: CASRETGTGNTEAFF.

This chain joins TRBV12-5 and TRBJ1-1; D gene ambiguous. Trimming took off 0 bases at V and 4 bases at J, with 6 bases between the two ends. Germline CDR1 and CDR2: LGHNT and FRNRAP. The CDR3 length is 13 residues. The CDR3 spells CASGLVMPTEAFF. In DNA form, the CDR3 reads TGTGCTAGTGGTTTGGTAATGCCCACTGAAGCTTTCTTT.

DNA for the CDR3: TGTGCCAGCAGGCCGACAGGGACCTACGAGCAGTACTTC. Protein sequence: CASRPTGTYEQYF. The chain uses TRBV11-2 and TRBJ2-7, with 7 bases that match TRBD1. Germline V gene lookup returns CDR1 SGHAT and CDR2 FQNNGV. The CDR3 runs 13 residues. The J segment lost 2 bases and the V segment lost 6 bases, leaving 4 bases of the junction unmatched.

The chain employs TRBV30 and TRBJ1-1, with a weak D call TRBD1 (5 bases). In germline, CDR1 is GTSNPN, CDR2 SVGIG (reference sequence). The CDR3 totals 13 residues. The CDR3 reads CAQGLSMNTEAFF. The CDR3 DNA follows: TGTGCTCAGGGTTTGAGCATGAACACTGAAGCTTTCTTT.

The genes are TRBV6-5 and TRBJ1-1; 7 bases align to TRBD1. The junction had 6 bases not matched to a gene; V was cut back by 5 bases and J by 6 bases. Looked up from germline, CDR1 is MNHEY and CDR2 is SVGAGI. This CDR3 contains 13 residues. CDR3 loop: CASSTDRVAEAFF. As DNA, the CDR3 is TGTGCCAGCAGTACCGACAGGGTCGCTGAAGCTTTCTTT.

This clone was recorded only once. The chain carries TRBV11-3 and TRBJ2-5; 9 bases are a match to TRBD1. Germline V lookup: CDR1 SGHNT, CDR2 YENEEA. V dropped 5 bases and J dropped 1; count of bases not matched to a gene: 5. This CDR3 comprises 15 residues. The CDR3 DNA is TGTGCCAGCAGCCGGGGACAGGGTCTCCAAGAGACCCAGTACTTC. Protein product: CASSRGQGLQETQYF.

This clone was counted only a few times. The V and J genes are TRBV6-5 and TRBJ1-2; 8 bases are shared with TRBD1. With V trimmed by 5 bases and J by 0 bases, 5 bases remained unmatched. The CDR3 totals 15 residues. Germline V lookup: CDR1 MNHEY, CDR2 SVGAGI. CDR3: CASSKDRAANYGYTF. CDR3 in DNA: TGTGCCAGCAGTAAGGACAGGGCGGCTAACTATGGCTACACCTTC.

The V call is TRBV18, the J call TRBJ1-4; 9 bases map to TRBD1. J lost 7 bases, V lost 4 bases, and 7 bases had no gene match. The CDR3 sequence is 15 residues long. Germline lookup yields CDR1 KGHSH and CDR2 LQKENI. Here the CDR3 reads CASSQAGTGREKLFF. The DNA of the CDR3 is TGTGCCAGCTCACAAGCCGGGACAGGGCGTGAAAAACTGTTTTTT. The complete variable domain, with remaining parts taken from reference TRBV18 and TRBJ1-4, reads NAGVMQNPRHLVRRRGQEARLRCSPMKGHSHVYWYRQLPEEGLKFMVYLQKENIIDESGMPKERFSAEFPKEGPSILRIQQVVRGDSAAYFCASSQAGTGREKLFFGSGTQLSVL.

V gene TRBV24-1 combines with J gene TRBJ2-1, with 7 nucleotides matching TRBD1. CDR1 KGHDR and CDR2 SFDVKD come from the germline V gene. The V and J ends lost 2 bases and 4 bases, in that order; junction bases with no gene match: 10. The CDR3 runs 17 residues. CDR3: CATSDSQTGLKYNEQFF. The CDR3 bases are TGTGCCACCAGTGATTCCCAGACAGGGCTTAAGTACAATGAGCAGTTCTTC.

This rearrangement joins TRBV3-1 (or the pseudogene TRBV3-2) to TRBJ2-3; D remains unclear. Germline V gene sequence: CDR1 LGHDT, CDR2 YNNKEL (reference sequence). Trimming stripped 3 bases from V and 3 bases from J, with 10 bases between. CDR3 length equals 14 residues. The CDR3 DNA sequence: TGTGCCAGCAGCCAGGAGAAAGGAACAGATACGCAGTATTTT. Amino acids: CASSQEKGTDTQYF.